This is a list of T cell receptor beta chains from one sample in a study of blood T cell repertoires in COVID-19. TCRdb keeps only in-frame clones here, not all; method: immunoSEQ multiplex PCR. Among about 24,000 clones listed, around nine tenths were seen once. What was sequenced was peripheral blood. The receptors here all came from a man aged 50-59 years with active COVID-19. Both conserved end residues are part of each CDR3. D genes are given only for firm matches. A row's size may be missing; if present it is once, few, many or a size class.

>TRBJ1-5|TRBD1|.|TRBV10-3
CAISDGTGLDQPQHF
TGTGCCATCAGTGATGGGACAGGGCTGGATCAGCCCCAGCATTTT
>TRBJ2-7|TRBD1|.|TRBV5-4
CASSLPGTGAYEQYF
TGTGCCAGCAGCCTTCCGGGGACAGGGGCCTACGAGCAGTACTTC
>TRBJ2-5|.|.|TRBV7-3
CASSLNRVETQYF
TGTGCCAGCAGCTTAAACAGGGTTGAGACCCAGTACTTC
>TRBJ2-2|.|.|TRBV15
CATSIDSVSTGELFF
TGTGCCACCAGCATCGATAGCGTGTCTACCGGGGAGCTGTTTTTT
>TRBJ2-3|TRBD2|.|TRBV28
CASSLSLAGFTDTQYF
TGTGCCAGCAGTTTAAGTCTAGCGGGTTTCACAGATACGCAGTATTTT
>TRBJ1-5|.|.|TRBV2
CASSLGGSGNQPQHF
TGTGCCAGCAGTTTAGGAGGGAGTGGCAATCAGCCCCAGCATTTT
>TRBJ2-1|TRBD1|.|TRBV30
CASGQGLSYNEQFF
TGTGCCTCGGGACAGGGGCTTTCCTACAATGAGCAGTTCTTC
>TRBJ2-7|TRBD2|.|TRBV4-2
CASSPSGRGDYEQYF
TGTGCCAGCAGCCCGTCCGGTCGGGGGGACTACGAGCAGTACTTC
>TRBJ2-3|.|.|TRBV19
CASTVAGNPTDTQYF
TGTGCCAGTACTGTGGCGGGGAACCCCACAGATACGCAGTATTTT
>TRBJ2-5|TRBD2|.|TRBV9
CASSVGTSAQETQYF
TGTGCCAGCAGCGTAGGGACTAGCGCTCAAGAGACCCAGTACTTC
>TRBJ2-1|.|.|TRBV12-3/TRBV12-4
CASTSGPGQFF
TGTGCCAGCACCTCGGGTCCGGGGCAGTTCTTC
>TRBJ2-1|.|.|TRBV6-4
CASSEGGGSRDEQFF
TGTGCCAGCAGTGAAGGGGGGGGCTCTAGGGATGAGCAGTTCTTC
>TRBJ2-2|.|.|TRBV9
CASSPAGNTGELFF
TGTGCCAGCAGCCCAGCAGGGAACACCGGGGAGCTGTTTTTT
>TRBJ2-5|TRBD1|.|TRBV24-1
CATSDTPGQGVKTQYF
TGTGCCACCAGTGATACTCCGGGACAGGGGGTAAAGACCCAGTACTTC
>TRBJ2-1|TRBD2|.|TRBV3-1/TRBV3-2
CASSQDQRSGRSSNNEQFF
TGTGCCAGCAGCCAAGATCAAAGGAGCGGGAGGTCGTCGAACAATGAGCAGTTCTTC
>TRBJ1-4|.|.|TRBV6-5
CASRVDRRNEKLFF
TGTGCCAGCAGGGTCGACAGACGAAATGAAAAACTGTTTTTT
>TRBJ2-3|.|.|TRBV7-6
CASSPWGGYTDTQYF
TGTGCCAGCAGCCCCTGGGGCGGATACACAGATACGCAGTATTTT
>TRBJ2-2|TRBD2|.|TRBV5-5
CASSERTSGPNTGELFF
TGTGCCAGCAGCGAGAGGACTAGCGGGCCCAACACCGGGGAGCTGTTTTTT
>TRBJ1-2|.|.|TRBV18
CASSPDPGAKGYTF
TGTGCCAGCTCACCCGACCCAGGGGCTAAGGGCTACACCTTC
>TRBJ1-1|.|.|TRBV2
CASTRGGLIEAFF
TGTGCCAGCACCAGGGGAGGGCTCATCGAAGCTTTCTTT
>TRBJ1-3|TRBD1|.|TRBV29-1
CSVAKGQGVLGNTIYF
TGCAGCGTTGCGAAGGGACAGGGGGTATTAGGAAACACCATATATTTT
>TRBJ2-7|.|.|TRBV19
CASSTFDGGAYEQYF
TGTGCCAGTAGTACGTTCGATGGGGGCGCGTACGAGCAGTACTTC
>TRBJ2-2|TRBD2|.|TRBV7-6
CASSQPSGANTGELFF
TGTGCCAGCAGCCAACCTAGCGGGGCGAACACCGGGGAGCTGTTTTTT
>TRBJ2-5|.|.|TRBV7-3
CASSSGGQGKTQYF
TGTGCCAGCAGCTCCGGGGGGCAGGGAAAAACCCAGTACTTC
>TRBJ1-4|.|once|TRBV9
CASSVGGKANEKLFF
TGTGCCAGCAGCGTAGGAGGGAAAGCTAATGAAAAACTGTTTTTT
>TRBJ2-5|.|medium-sized|TRBV6-2/TRBV6-3
CASSYSPFSWTDPQETQYF
TGTGCCAGCAGTTATTCTCCATTTTCTTGGACAGACCCGCAAGAGACCCAGTACTTC
>TRBJ2-2|TRBD1|few|TRBV5-1
CASSRGDRPNTGELFF
TGCGCCAGCAGCCGTGGGGACAGACCGAACACCGGGGAGCTGTTTTTT